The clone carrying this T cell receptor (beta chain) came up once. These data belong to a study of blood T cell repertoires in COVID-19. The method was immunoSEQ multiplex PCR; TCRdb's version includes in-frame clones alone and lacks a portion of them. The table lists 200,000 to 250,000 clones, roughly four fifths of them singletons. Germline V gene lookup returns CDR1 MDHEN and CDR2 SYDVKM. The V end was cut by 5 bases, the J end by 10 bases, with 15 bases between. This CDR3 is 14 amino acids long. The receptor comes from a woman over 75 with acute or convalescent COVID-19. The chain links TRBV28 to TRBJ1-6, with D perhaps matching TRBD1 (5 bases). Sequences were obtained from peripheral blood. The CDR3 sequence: CASSLRVTGSPLHF. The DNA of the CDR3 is TGTGCCAGCAGTCTACGGGTCACAGGCTCACCCCTCCACTTT.